This TCR beta chain was identified in a study of shared clonotypes between healthy human individuals. Study conclusions and caveats: Naive subsets, compared against memory subsets, generally had larger estimated richness values. Clonotype sharing levels among donors were expected to vary with sequencing depth.

J lost 1 base, V lost 3 bases, and 6 bases had no gene match. Germline CDR1 reads SGHRS; CDR2 reads YFSETQ. This CDR3 has 15 residues. Notes on this clone: The antigen remains undetermined.

The study ran the assay at deep level. Assay: immunoSEQ multiplex PCR; the TCRdb copy retains only in-frame clones and omits some. The sample includes fewer than 1.8 million clones, just under 99% seen only once; the top ten take 0.36%. Source material: naive CD4+ T cells sorted from blood. Noted subset: CD45RA+ positively selected. The TCR comes from a young man in good health. The chain uses TRBV5-1 and TRBJ1-1, with 7 bases that match TRBD1. CDR3 loop: CASSSTGVPNTEAFF. The DNA for the CDR3 is TGCGCCAGCAGCTCTACAGGGGTCCCGAACACTGAAGCTTTCTTT.